The 29 T cell receptor beta chains in this list originate from one sample, sequenced in a study of T-cell memory formation after mild COVID-19. MiXCR was run by TCRdb on the 5' RACE reads, yielding one entry per CDR3 protein. The data contain 250,000 to 350,000 distinct CDR3 sequences, over 11% of them singletons. Sequencing input: PBMCs or a T cell subset sorted from them (not recorded which). The receptors come from a man younger than 35 who had mild COVID-19 (a few samples of this study predate the infection). Cell type and time point are not known.

The chain recombines TRBV7-8 with TRBJ1-1; D is unresolved. V was shortened by 1 base and J by 4 bases, with 19 bases between the two germline ends. The CDR3 loop spans 17 amino acids. Germline loops: CDR1 SGHVS, CDR2 FQNEAQ. In DNA, the CDR3 is TGTGCCAGCAGCTTAGTTCGGGGATTGGGTTACCTCACTGAAGCTTTCTTT. This codes for CASSLVRGLGYLTEAFF.

This clonotype showed up just a few times. The chain couples TRBV24-1 to TRBJ2-2; 8 bases match TRBD2. Germline loops: CDR1 KGHDR, CDR2 SFDVKD. The CDR3 runs to 16 residues. V was clipped by 8 bases and J by 4 bases; unmatched bases: 11. The CDR3 sequence is CATITLAGGSTGELFF. The CDR3 DNA sequence: TGTGCCACCATCACCTTGGCGGGGGGTAGCACCGGGGAGCTGTTTTTT.

The J gene is TRBJ2-7, the V gene TRBV12-3 or TRBV12-4; no clear D gene. Between the trimmed V and J ends, which lost 3 bases and 2 bases, there was a span of 5 bases. This CDR3 is built from 12 residues. CDR3: CASSFFPYEQYF. CDR3 nucleotide sequence: TGTGCCAGCAGTTTTTTCCCCTACGAGCAGTACTTC.

This clonotype was detected ten times or more. The rearrangement links TRBV20-1 to TRBJ2-1; D perhaps matches TRBD2 (7 bases). This CDR3 is 13 amino acids long. Germline V gives CDR1 DFQATT, CDR2 SNEGSKA (reference sequence). V lost 3 bases and J lost 7, with 13 bases in between. CDR3 protein: CSASGGHGNEQFF. The CDR3 nucleotides read TGCAGTGCTAGCGGGGGGCATGGAAATGAGCAGTTCTTC.

The chain joins TRBV5-1 to TRBJ1-2; D uncertain. Germline V lookup: CDR1 SGHRS, CDR2 YFSETQ. The CDR3 contains 14 residues. Deletions cut 3 bases from V and 0 bases from J, with 9 bases between. CDR3 in amino acids: CASSSVSSNYGYTF. The CDR3 coding sequence is TGCGCCAGCAGCTCCGTTTCGTCTAACTATGGCTACACCTTC.

This clonotype was picked up a small number of times. The chain is built from TRBV6-2 or TRBV6-3 and TRBJ2-3, with D possibly being TRBD1 (6 bases). V was cut by 2 bases and J by 2 bases, with 14 bases left in between. The CDR3 spans 16 residues. Germline V gene data show CDR1 as MNHEY and CDR2 as SVGEGT. Here the CDR3 reads CASSYIRGQNTDTQYF. The DNA for the CDR3 is TGTGCCAGCAGTTACATTAGAGGACAGAACACAGATACGCAGTATTTT.

About this clonotype: One end of the junction is discordant with germline, which a read error may explain. The V call is TRBV3-1, the J call TRBJ2-6; no clear D. The CDR3 has 14 residues. Germline V gene data show CDR1 as LGHDT and CDR2 as YNNKEL (reference sequence). This CDR3 is CASSHLSGVNVLTF. CDR3 nucleotide sequence: TGTGCCAGCAGCCATCTGTCTGGGGTCAACGTCCTGACTTTC.

This chain joins TRBV9 and TRBJ1-4, with 11 positions matching TRBD1. The CDR3 totals 15 residues. V trimming: 2 bases; J trimming: 7 bases; junction bases outside the gene matches: 4. Germline CDR1 and CDR2: SGDLS and YYNGEE. In nucleotides, the CDR3 is TGTGCCAGCAGCGTGTTCGGGACAGGGGGTGAAAAACTGTTTTTT. The encoded protein is CASSVFGTGGEKLFF.

V gene TRBV4-3 combines with J gene TRBJ2-3; 7 nucleotides match TRBD1. There are 15 residues in the CDR3. V lost 1 base, J lost 7 bases, and 8 bases stayed unmatched. Germline CDR1 reads LGHNA; CDR2 reads YSLEER. CDR3 sequence (DNA): TGCGCCAGCAGCCAAGGGCAACAGGGGCTCTATACGCAGTATTTT. It encodes CASSQGQQGLYTQYF.

This clonotype was seen a few times. The J gene is TRBJ2-7, the V gene TRBV29-1; the D is unclear. The CDR3 runs 11 residues. Trimming pared 4 bases from V and 0 bases from J, leaving 4 bases between. CDR1 and CDR2 (germline): SQVTM, ANQGSEA. CDR3 sequence reads: CSVGSSYEQYV. The CDR3 DNA sequence: TGCAGCGTTGGCAGCTCCTACGAGCAGTACGTC.

The CDR3 spells CSARSDAGYTF. The CDR3 DNA sequence: TGCAGTGCTCGATCAGATGCTGGCTACACCTTC. The chain carries TRBV20-1 and TRBJ1-2; D unresolved. Germline V gene sequence: CDR1 DFQATT, CDR2 SNEGSKA (reference sequence). This CDR3 has 11 amino acids. The V and J ends lost 5 bases and 7 bases respectively, with 11 bases between them.

This clonotype was counted ten times or more. The rearrangement uses TRBV5-5 and TRBJ1-1; D is uncertain. CDR3 length equals 14 residues. CDR1 and CDR2 (germline): SGHKS, YYEKEE (reference sequence). As DNA, the CDR3 is TGTGCAGCGGGGAGAGACTTCATGAACACTGAAGCTTTCTTT. Translated: CAAGRDFMNTEAFF.

The chain recombines TRBV6-5 with TRBJ1-4, with a possible D match to TRBD1 (5 bases). The CDR3 length is 13 residues. The V end lost 8 bases, the J end lost 8 bases, and 15 bases lay between the germline ends. CDR1 and CDR2 (germline): MNHEY, SVGAGI. The CDR3 bases are TGTGCCAGCGGCGGGACCACGAGGGAAAAACTGTTTTTT. It encodes CASGGTTREKLFF.

This chain joins TRBV7-2 and TRBJ2-5, with 10 bases matching TRBD2. The CDR3 runs 16 residues. The germline gives CDR1 SGHTA, CDR2 FQGNSA. V was pared by 5 bases and J by 5 bases, with 11 bases of the junction left unmatched. The CDR3 region is CASSKNSGGRGETQYF. CDR3 DNA sequence: TGTGCCAGCAGCAAGAATAGCGGGGGGCGCGGGGAGACCCAGTACTTC.

This chain joins TRBV7-9 and TRBJ1-2; D gene unclear. V lost 3 bases and J 4 bases, leaving 9 bases between the germline ends. CDR3 length: 13 residues. Germline V lookup: CDR1 SEHNR, CDR2 FQNEAQ (reference sequence). CDR3 protein: CASSFDNPYGYTF. DNA of the CDR3: TGTGCCAGCAGCTTCGATAACCCCTATGGCTACACCTTC.

Only a few counts were recorded for this clonotype. This CDR3 reads CASTLRGGSYEQYV. The DNA for the CDR3 is TGTGCCAGCACATTGAGGGGGGGGTCCTACGAGCAGTACGTC. The J gene is TRBJ2-7, the V gene TRBV6-2 or TRBV6-3; TRBD2 is a possible D gene (7 bases). The CDR3 has 14 residues. Germline-derived CDR1 and CDR2 are MNHEY and SVGEGT. The V end was cut by 7 bases, the J end by 1 base, with 14 bases between.

The chain couples TRBV28 to TRBJ2-7, with 11 bases identical to TRBD2. The CDR3 has 15 residues. Losses at the gene ends were 3 bases for V and 2 bases for J; bases not matched to a gene: 3. CDR1 and CDR2 from the germline V gene are MDHEN and SYDVKM. The CDR3 protein is CASSFRLAGTYEQYV. CDR3 nucleotide sequence: TGTGCCAGCAGTTTTCGACTAGCGGGGACCTACGAGCAGTACGTC.

The chain links TRBV5-1 to TRBJ2-7; 11 bases are shared with TRBD1. J was trimmed by 5 bases and V by 8 bases; bases with no gene match: 6. Germline V gene sequence: CDR1 SGHRS, CDR2 YFSETQ. The CDR3 contains 13 residues. The CDR3: CASMGQGVDEQYF. The CDR3 DNA sequence: TGCGCCAGTATGGGACAGGGGGTCGACGAGCAGTACTTC. The whole variable domain, remainder taken from reference TRBV5-1 and TRBJ2-7, is KAGVTQTPRYLIKTRGQQVTLSCSPISGHRSVSWYQQTPGQGLQFLFEYFSETQRNKGNFPGRFSGRQFSNSRSEMNVSTLELGDSALYLCASMGQGVDEQYFGPGTRLTVT.

This clonotype was found a few times. This chain links TRBV7-2 with TRBJ1-1; no clear D. The germline V gene has CDR1 SGHTA and CDR2 FQGNSA. The CDR3 has 13 residues. Between the trimmed V and J ends, which lost 1 base and 4 bases, there was a span of 7 bases. Here the CDR3 reads CASSLGQITEAFF. In nucleotides, the CDR3 is TGTGCCAGCAGCTTAGGGCAAATCACTGAAGCTTTCTTT.

This clonotype was seen ten or more times. CDR3 in DNA: TGTGCCAGCAGCCAGCAAACCTCAGCCCTGTTTACTCTGTATGGCTACACCTTC. It translates to CASSQQTSALFTLYGYTF. The V gene is TRBV3-2, the J gene TRBJ1-2; TRBD1 is the table's D call, not checked against the DNA. TRBV3-2 is marked as a pseudogene. The CDR3 runs to 18 residues.

A remark on this clonotype: An end of the junction does not agree with germline; a read error may underlie this. The rearrangement uses TRBV7-2 and TRBJ2-3; maybe TRBD1 (5 bases). CDR3 length equals 14 residues. Germline assignment: CDR1 SGHTA and CDR2 FQGNSA. In nucleotides, the CDR3 is TGTGCCAGCACCTCCCCCGACAGCAGAGATACGCAGTATTTT. Its translation: CASTSPDSRDTQYF.

This clonotype has a handful of counts. The V call is TRBV4-3, the J call TRBJ1-5, with a possible D match to TRBD1 (5 bases). Looked up from germline, CDR1 is LGHNA and CDR2 is YSLEER. Trimming stripped 1 base from V and 9 bases from J, with 10 bases between. This CDR3 has 13 residues. CDR3 sequence reads: CASSQGVGRPQHF. DNA for the CDR3: TGCGCCAGCAGCCAAGGGGTGGGGCGGCCCCAGCATTTT.

This clonotype has more than one count but fewer than ten. The chain employs TRBV6-2 or TRBV6-3 and TRBJ2-7; D gene ambiguous. Per the germline V gene, CDR1 is MNHEY and CDR2 is SVGEGT. The CDR3 contains 15 residues. Trimming removed 6 bases at V and 3 bases at J, with 18 bases between. CDR3 DNA sequence: TGTGCCAGCAGAGAAACCTCCAGGTGGGGCTACGAGCAGTACTTC. Its translation is CASRETSRWGYEQYF.

This clonotype was seen many times. The chain employs TRBV7-2 and TRBJ1-4; D remains ambiguous. CDR3 length equals 11 residues. The V and J ends lost 9 bases and 7 bases respectively, with 9 bases between them. From germline, CDR1 is SGHTA and CDR2 FQGNSA. CDR3 nucleotides: TGTGCCAGGCGGGGTAGTGAAAAACTGTTTTTT. Protein: CARRGSEKLFF.

This clonotype was found a few times. The rearrangement joins TRBV6-5 to TRBJ2-1, with 14 bases aligning to TRBD2. Per the germline V gene, CDR1 is MNHEY and CDR2 is SVGAGI. J was trimmed by 8 bases and V by 7 bases; bases with no gene match: 10. The CDR3 spans 16 residues. This CDR3 reads CASTDRLAGGQDEQFF. CDR3 nucleotide sequence: TGTGCCAGCACCGACCGACTAGCGGGGGGGCAGGATGAGCAGTTCTTC.

The chain combines TRBV15 with TRBJ2-5; no firm D call. Germline CDR1 and CDR2: LNHNV and YYDKDF (reference sequence). The CDR3 has 14 amino acids. Trimming stripped 3 bases from V and 1 base from J, with 9 bases between. For the CDR3, the DNA is TGTGCCACCAGCAGTCGTAGGTGCCAAGAGACCCAGTACTTC. As protein: CATSSRRCQETQYF. The full variable domain, its missing parts supplied by reference TRBV15 and TRBJ2-5, is DAMVIQNPRYQVTQFGKPVTLSCSQTLNHNVMYWYQQKSSQAPKLLFHYYDKDFNNEADTPDNFQSRRPNTSFCFLDIRSPGLGDTAMYLCATSSRRCQETQYFGPGTRLLVL.

The rearrangement links TRBV7-2 to TRBJ2-7; D may correspond to TRBD1 or TRBD2 (5 bases each). V was clipped by 4 bases and J by 2 bases, with 9 bases between them. CDR3 length: 13 amino acids. Per the germline V gene, CDR1 is SGHTA and CDR2 is FQGNSA. Written as DNA, the CDR3 is TGTGCCAGCAGCTCCCGGGGCCCCTACGAGCAGTACGTC. This sequence encodes CASSSRGPYEQYV.

This clonotype was seen a few times. This chain connects TRBV9 to TRBJ1-5, with a weak D call TRBD1 (5 bases). V shed 0 bases and J shed 5 bases, with 9 bases lying between them. The germline V gene encodes CDR1 SGDLS and CDR2 YYNGEE. CDR3 length: 14 residues. CDR3 sequence reads: CASSVGQGYQPQHF. DNA for the CDR3: TGTGCCAGCAGCGTAGGCCAGGGCTATCAGCCCCAGCATTTT.

Only a few counts were recorded for this clonotype. The chain couples TRBV2 to TRBJ2-5; weak D call: TRBD2 (5 bases). From germline, CDR1 is SNHLY and CDR2 FYNNEI. This CDR3 is built from 15 residues. The ends were cut back, 2 bases at V and 1 base at J, with 11 bases in the middle. The CDR3 DNA is TGTGCCAGCAGTGAACAAGAGGGTCCCCAAGAGACCCAGTACTTC. This encodes CASSEQEGPQETQYF.